These 11 T cell receptor beta chains came from one sample sequenced in a study of cytomegalovirus exposure and HLA in healthy donors. In the PCR, 60 Vbeta and 13 Jbeta primers were used. Clones were sequenced by immunoSEQ multiplex PCR, and TCRdb holds only the in-frame ones, with some missing. The table includes roughly 200,000 clones, approximately 90% detected once. The material sequenced was PBMCs. The receptors come from a boy between 2 and 15 years old in good health and CMV-seronegative.

The J gene is TRBJ2-3, the V gene TRBV7-3; 7 nucleotides align to TRBD1. V lost 5 bases and J lost 2; bases outside the gene matches: 7. Per the germline V gene, CDR1 is SGHTA and CDR2 is FQGTGA. The CDR3 totals 15 residues. CDR3 protein: CASSGIGGATDTQYF. In DNA form, the CDR3 reads TGTGCCAGCAGCGGAATAGGGGGCGCCACAGATACGCAGTATTTT.

The V gene is TRBV5-1, the J gene TRBJ2-1; possible D gene TRBD2, 8 bases. The CDR3 sequence is 20 residues long. In germline, CDR1 is SGHRS, CDR2 YFSETQ. Trimming took off 8 bases at V and 8 bases at J, with 38 bases between the two ends. CDR3 loop: CASRPGEGTELAAAAYEQFF. CDR3 DNA sequence: TGCGCCAGTAGGCCGGGTGAGGGGACAGAACTAGCGGCGGCGGCTTATGAGCAGTTCTTC. Variable domain in full (rest from reference TRBV5-1 and TRBJ2-1): KAGVTQTPRYLIKTRGQQVTLSCSPISGHRSVSWYQQTPGQGLQFLFEYFSETQRNKGNFPGRFSGRQFSNSRSEMNVSTLELGDSALYLCASRPGEGTELAAAAYEQFFGPGTRLTVL.

The chain uses TRBV7-8 and TRBJ2-7; 8 bases fit TRBD2. The germline V gene has CDR1 SGHVS and CDR2 FQNEAQ. The CDR3 is made up of 17 amino acids. J was trimmed by 2 bases and V by 7 bases; bases with no gene match: 16. CDR3 DNA: TGTGCCAGCACGTCCCACGGGAGGGAGGGCCGGCCCTACGAGCAGTACTTC. Its protein product is CASTSHGREGRPYEQYF.

The chain joins TRBV28 to TRBJ2-1; 8 nucleotides match TRBD1. The V and J ends lost 2 bases and 7 bases, in that order; junction bases with no gene match: 4. Looked up from germline, CDR1 is MDHEN and CDR2 is SYDVKM. This CDR3 is built from 14 residues. CDR3: CASSLPRTGNEQFF. CDR3 sequence (DNA): TGTGCCAGCAGTTTACCCCGGACAGGGAATGAGCAGTTCTTC.

This rearrangement joins TRBV29-1 to TRBJ1-2; D may be TRBD1 (6 bases). V was cut by 7 bases and J by 4 bases, with 13 bases left in between. The CDR3 contains 12 residues. Germline assignment: CDR1 SQVTM and CDR2 ANQGSEA. As DNA, the CDR3 is TGCAGCGCCATAACAGGGACCTATGGCTACACCTTC. Its protein is CSAITGTYGYTF.

This rearrangement joins TRBV27 to TRBJ2-1; 9 nucleotides line up with TRBD2. The CDR3 is 16 amino acids. Germline V lookup: CDR1 MNHEY, CDR2 SMNVEV (reference sequence). The junction had 8 bases not matched to a gene; V was cut back by 8 bases and J by 0 bases. This CDR3 reads CASCGGDLSSYNEQFF. The CDR3 DNA reads as TGTGCCAGCTGCGGGGGGGACCTGAGCTCCTACAATGAGCAGTTCTTC.

This chain connects TRBV27 to TRBJ1-1; D is ambiguous. Germline loops: CDR1 MNHEY, CDR2 SMNVEV (reference sequence). The CDR3 length is 16 residues. Deletions cut 0 bases from V and 0 bases from J, with 11 bases between. The CDR3 DNA reads TGTGCCAGCAGTTTATCGGGCACAATTTTGAACACTGAAGCTTTCTTT. Its translation is CASSLSGTILNTEAFF.

The J gene is TRBJ2-7, the V gene TRBV10-2; 8 bases agree with TRBD2. From germline, CDR1 is WSHSY and CDR2 SAAADI. The trim removed 7 bases at V and 2 bases at J, leaving 10 bases unmatched. This CDR3 comprises 15 residues. The CDR3 is CASTGMRGDAYEQYF. The CDR3 bases are TGCGCCAGCACGGGAATGCGGGGGGACGCCTACGAGCAGTACTTC.

The chain has TRBV7-2 and TRBJ2-5; possibly TRBD1 for D (6 bases). Germline V gives CDR1 SGHTA, CDR2 FQGNSA. CDR3 length: 15 amino acids. Trimming removed 5 bases from V and 3 bases from J, with 16 bases in between. CDR3 bases: TGTGCCAGCAGCAGAGGCGGACAGAGCAAAGAGACCCAGTACTTC. Translated: CASSRGGQSKETQYF.

This clone was seen once. V gene TRBV29-1 combines with J gene TRBJ2-1; 14 bases fit TRBD2. CDR1 and CDR2 (germline): SQVTM, ANQGSEA. V trimming: 4 bases; J trimming: 1 base; junction bases outside the gene matches: 3. The CDR3 is 16 residues long. The CDR3 coding sequence is TGCAGCGTTGCGGGACTAGCGGGAGCATCCTACAATGAGCAGTTCTTC. Translating it yields CSVAGLAGASYNEQFF.

This sequence joins TRBV5-1 and TRBJ2-5; 7 nucleotides align to TRBD1. J was trimmed by 4 bases and V by 4 bases; bases with no gene match: 10. The CDR3 runs to 15 residues. Germline V gene sequence: CDR1 SGHRS, CDR2 YFSETQ. CDR3 sequence: CASSTGTALGETQYF. The CDR3 region has the DNA TGCGCCAGCAGCACAGGGACAGCCCTGGGAGAGACCCAGTACTTC.